Given below is one T cell receptor (beta chain) in context. The antigen is not known. Library construction for TCR beta used iRepertoire HTBI primers and Arm-PCR of CDR3 regions. MiXCR was run by TCRdb on the multiplex PCR reads, yielding one entry per CDR3 protein. The sample carries about 470,000 distinct CDR3 sequences, 20% to 25% recorded once. The sample is drawn from a study of regulatory T cells in long-lasting Graves disease. Study results and limitations: Among samples with persistent disease, TRBV28, TRBJ1-2 and TRBJ2-5 were favored.

CDR1 and CDR2 from the germline V gene are LNHNV and YYDKDF (reference sequence). V was cut by 4 bases and J by 4 bases, with 23 bases left in between. The CDR3 runs 19 residues. The time point: persistent/refractory GD, antithyroid drugs over 5 years with positive TRAb. After RNA was extracted from PBMCs, the TCR library was made from it. Sequencing was performed on peripheral blood mononuclear cells (PBMCs), taken when the disease was refractory, from a patient treated with antithyroid drugs. This chain connects TRBV15 to TRBJ2-6; the D is unclear. This receptor was taken from a female donor with Graves disease. The CDR3 is CATSKETAGRVWGANVLTF. The CDR3 nucleotides are TGTGCCACCAGCAAAGAGACTGCAGGCCGGGTATGGGGGGCCAACGTCCTGACTTTC.